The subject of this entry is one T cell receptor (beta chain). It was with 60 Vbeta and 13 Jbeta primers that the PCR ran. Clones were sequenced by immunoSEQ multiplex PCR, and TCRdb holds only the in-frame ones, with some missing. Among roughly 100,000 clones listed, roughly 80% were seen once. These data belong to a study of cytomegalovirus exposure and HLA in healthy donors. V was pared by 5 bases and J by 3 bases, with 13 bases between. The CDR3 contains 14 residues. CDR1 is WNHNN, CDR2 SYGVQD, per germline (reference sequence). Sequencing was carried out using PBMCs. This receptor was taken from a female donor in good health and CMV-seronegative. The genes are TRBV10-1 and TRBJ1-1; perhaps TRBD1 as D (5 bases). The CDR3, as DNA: TGCGCCAGCAGTTCTACAGGTCCCGACACTGAAGCTTTCTTT. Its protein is CASSSTGPDTEAFF.